This T cell receptor (beta chain) was identified in a study of shared clonotypes between healthy human individuals. Assay used: immunoSEQ multiplex PCR; TCRdb lists only in-frame clones, some missing. The data show 2 million to 2.5 million clones, around 92% seen once. The ends were cut back, 6 bases at V and 6 bases at J, with 17 bases in the middle. This CDR3 is 14 amino acids long. Germline CDR1 and CDR2: SGHAT and FQNNGV. Sequencing input: naive CD4+ T cells from PBMCs. Subset of the sample: CD45RA+ positively selected. The chain couples TRBV11-2 to TRBJ1-1, with D unclear. The clonotype was recovered from a young man in good health. Some clones in this sample may be carry-over from other donors' samples. CDR3 amino acids: CASSPAPFWAEAFF. CDR3 coding DNA: TGTGCCAGCAGTCCTGCCCCTTTCTGGGCTGAAGCTTTCTTT.